Described below is a single T cell receptor beta chain sequence and its context. Its antigen has not been determined. Base quality data are lacking; no much larger clone is found one base away. The sample originates from a study of T cell repertoires in cytomegalovirus infection (dated by TCRdb to about 2019). Background for the entire study: Donor HLA type was relevant to the analysis, because carriage of CMV infection together with the matching HLA type was indicated by public TCR beta signatures. What the research found in general, with its limitations: In both this cohort and an independent roughly 400-donor cohort, the cumulative frequency of public TCR beta family members distinguished carriers of CMV infection plus the relevant HLA type. The ex vivo response was dominated by HLA-C-restricted CMV-specific TCR beta clonotypes, which also provided the single most frequent clonotype in two of eight donors.

For CDR1 and CDR2, the germline V gene lists MGHRA and YSYEKL. V loses 0 bases of germline sequence and J loses 2 bases, and the interval between the two ends is 8 bases. From the cysteine through the phenylalanine, the CDR3 covers 15 amino acids. Only the CDR3 DNA stays, 45 bases, in frame from base 1. Sequencing was carried out with an Illumina HiSeq 1500. TCRdb itself trimmed the public reads at Q25 with fastp, ran MiXCR and retained productive beta chains. Each record represents a unique CDR3 protein, reported with the most common genes and DNA among its rows. This sample gives some 300,000 distinct CDR3 sequences in total; around 15% of them show up just once. Around 8.1% of the sample is in the top ten clones.

The rearrangement combines TRBV4-1 with TRBJ2-1; a tentative D call is TRBD2 (7 bases match). The receptor was isolated from a human donor in good health (CMV status not recorded). Some clones in this sample may be carry-over from other donors' samples. The sample consisted of PBMCs. Read as DNA, the sequence is TGCGCCAGCAGCCAAGACGGGGGGCCCTACAATGAGCAGTTCTTC. Its protein product is CASSQDGGPYNEQFF.